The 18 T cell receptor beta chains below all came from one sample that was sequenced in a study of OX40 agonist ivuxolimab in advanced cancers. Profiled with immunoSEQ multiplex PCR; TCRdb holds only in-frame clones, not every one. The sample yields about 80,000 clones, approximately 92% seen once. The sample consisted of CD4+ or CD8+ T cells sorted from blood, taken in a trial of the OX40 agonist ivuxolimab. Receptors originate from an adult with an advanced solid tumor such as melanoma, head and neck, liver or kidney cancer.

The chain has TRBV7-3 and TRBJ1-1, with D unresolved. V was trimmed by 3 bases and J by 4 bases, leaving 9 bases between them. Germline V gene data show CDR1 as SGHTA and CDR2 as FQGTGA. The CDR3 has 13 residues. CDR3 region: CASSFGVGTEAFF. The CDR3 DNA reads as TGTGCCAGCAGCTTTGGGGTGGGCACTGAAGCTTTCTTT.

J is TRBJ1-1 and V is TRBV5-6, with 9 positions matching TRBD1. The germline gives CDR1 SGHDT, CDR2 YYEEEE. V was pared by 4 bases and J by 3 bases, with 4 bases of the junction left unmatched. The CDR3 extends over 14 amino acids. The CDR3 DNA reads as TGTGCCAGCAGCATGACAGGGGGGGACACTGAAGCTTTCTTT. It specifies CASSMTGGDTEAFF.

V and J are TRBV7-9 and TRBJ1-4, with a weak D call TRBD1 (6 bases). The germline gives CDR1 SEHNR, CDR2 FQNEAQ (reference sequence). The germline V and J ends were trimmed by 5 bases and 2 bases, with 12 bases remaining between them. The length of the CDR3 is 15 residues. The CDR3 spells CASSPGTLTNEKLFF. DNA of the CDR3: TGTGCCAGCAGCCCCGGGACACTCACTAATGAAAAACTGTTTTTT.

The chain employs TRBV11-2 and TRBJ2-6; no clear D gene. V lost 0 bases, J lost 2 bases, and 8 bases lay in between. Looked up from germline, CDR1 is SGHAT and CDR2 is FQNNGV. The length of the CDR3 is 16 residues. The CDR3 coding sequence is TGTGCCAGCAGCTTAGATTTGGGTGCTGGGGCCAACGTCCTGACTTTC. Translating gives CASSLDLGAGANVLTF.

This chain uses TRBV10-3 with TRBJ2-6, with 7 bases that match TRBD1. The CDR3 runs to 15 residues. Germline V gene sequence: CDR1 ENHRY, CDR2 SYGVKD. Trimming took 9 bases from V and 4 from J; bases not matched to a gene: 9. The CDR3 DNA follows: TGTGCCATGGGACAGCACTCTACGGGGGCCAACGTCCTGACTTTC. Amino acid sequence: CAMGQHSTGANVLTF.

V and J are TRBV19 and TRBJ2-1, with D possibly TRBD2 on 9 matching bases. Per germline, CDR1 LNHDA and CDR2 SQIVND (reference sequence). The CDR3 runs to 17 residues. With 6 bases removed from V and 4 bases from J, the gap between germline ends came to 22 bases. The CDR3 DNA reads TGTGCCAGTAGCCCCCAGGGGGCGGGAGGGCTTTACAATGAGCAGTTCTTC. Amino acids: CASSPQGAGGLYNEQFF.

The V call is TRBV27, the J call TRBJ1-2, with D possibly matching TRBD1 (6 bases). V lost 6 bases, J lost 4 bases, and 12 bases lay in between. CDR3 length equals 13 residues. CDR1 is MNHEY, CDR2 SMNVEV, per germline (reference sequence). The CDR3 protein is CASRQTGGYGYTF. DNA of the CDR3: TGTGCCAGCAGGCAGACAGGCGGCTATGGCTACACCTTC.

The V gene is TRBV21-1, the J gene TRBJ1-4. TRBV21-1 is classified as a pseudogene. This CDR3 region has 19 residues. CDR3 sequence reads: CASSKALCEGPSTNEKLFF. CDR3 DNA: TGTGCCAGCAGCAAAGCGCTTTGTGAGGGGCCATCAACTAATGAAAAACTGTTTTTT.

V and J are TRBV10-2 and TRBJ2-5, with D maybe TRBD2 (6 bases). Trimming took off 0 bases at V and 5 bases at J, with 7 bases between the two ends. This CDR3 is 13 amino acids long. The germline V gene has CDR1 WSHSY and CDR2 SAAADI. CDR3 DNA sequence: TGCGCCAGCAGTGAGTCAGGGAGGGAGACCCAGTACTTC. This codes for CASSESGRETQYF.

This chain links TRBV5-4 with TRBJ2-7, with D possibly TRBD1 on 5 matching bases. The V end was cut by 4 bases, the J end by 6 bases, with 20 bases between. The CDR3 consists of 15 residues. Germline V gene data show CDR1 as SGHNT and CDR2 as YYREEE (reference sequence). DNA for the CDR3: TGTGCCAGCAGCGATAGACAGAGTGGCCGCTTCGAGCAGTACTTC. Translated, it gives CASSDRQSGRFEQYF.

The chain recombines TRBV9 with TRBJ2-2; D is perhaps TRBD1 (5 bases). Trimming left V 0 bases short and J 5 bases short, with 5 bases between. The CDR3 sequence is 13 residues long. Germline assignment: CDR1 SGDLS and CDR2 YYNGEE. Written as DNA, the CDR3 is TGTGCCAGCAGCGTAGGGACAACCGGGGAGCTGTTTTTT. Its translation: CASSVGTTGELFF.

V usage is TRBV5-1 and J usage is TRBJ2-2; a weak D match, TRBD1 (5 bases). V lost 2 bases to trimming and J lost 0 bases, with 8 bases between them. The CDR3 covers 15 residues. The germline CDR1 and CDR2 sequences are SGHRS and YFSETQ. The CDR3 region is CASSFGAANTGELFF. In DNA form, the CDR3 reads TGCGCCAGCAGCTTTGGGGCAGCGAACACCGGGGAGCTGTTTTTT.

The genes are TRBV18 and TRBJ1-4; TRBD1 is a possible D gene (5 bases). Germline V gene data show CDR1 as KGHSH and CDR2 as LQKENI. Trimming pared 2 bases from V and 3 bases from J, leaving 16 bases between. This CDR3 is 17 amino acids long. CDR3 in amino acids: CASSPTTPRVPNEKLFF. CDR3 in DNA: TGTGCCAGCTCACCAACAACACCCAGGGTTCCTAATGAAAAACTGTTTTTT.

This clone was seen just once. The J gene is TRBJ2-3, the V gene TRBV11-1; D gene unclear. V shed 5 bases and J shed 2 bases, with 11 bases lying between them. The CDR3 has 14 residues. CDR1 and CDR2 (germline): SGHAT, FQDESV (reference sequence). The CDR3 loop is CASSAAFFTDTQYF. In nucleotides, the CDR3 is TGTGCCAGCAGCGCAGCATTCTTCACAGATACGCAGTATTTT.

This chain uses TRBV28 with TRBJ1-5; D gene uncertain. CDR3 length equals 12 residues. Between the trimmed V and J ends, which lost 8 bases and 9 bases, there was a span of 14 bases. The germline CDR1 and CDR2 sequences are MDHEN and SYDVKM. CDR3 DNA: TGTGCCAGCTTAGGCAGTTTCCCGCCCCAGCATTTT. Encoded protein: CASLGSFPPQHF.

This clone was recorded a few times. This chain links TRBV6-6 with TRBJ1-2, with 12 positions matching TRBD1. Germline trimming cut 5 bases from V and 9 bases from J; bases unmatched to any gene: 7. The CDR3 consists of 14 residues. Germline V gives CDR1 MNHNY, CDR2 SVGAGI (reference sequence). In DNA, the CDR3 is TGTGCCAGCAGTCGCGACGGGACAGGGGGCAGCTACACCTTC. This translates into CASSRDGTGGSYTF.

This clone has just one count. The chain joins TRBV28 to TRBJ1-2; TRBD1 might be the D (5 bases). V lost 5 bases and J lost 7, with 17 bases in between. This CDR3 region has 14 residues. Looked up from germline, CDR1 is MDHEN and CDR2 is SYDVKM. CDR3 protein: CASSLRQFFAGYTF. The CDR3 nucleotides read TGTGCCAGCAGTCTTCGACAGTTTTTTGCTGGCTACACCTTC.

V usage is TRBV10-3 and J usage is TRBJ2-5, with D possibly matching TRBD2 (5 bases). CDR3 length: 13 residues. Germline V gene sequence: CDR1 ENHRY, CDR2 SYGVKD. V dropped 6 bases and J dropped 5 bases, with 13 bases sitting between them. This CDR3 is CAISHTSWETQYF. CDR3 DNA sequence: TGTGCCATCAGCCATACTAGTTGGGAGACCCAGTACTTC.